What follows are 21 T cell receptor beta chains derived from one specimen sequenced in a study of beta chain features in type 1 diabetes (dated by TCRdb to 2016 to 2018). The receptor library was made with the immunoSEQ multiplex PCR assay. All of the isolated RNA was reverse transcribed with the High Capacity cDNA Reverse Transcription Kit, so expressed TCRB transcripts were sequenced. Drawn from immuneACCESS, this table holds only the in-frame rearrangements with V and J called that TCRdb kept. Clones are partly lost; checked studies trace under half to an unresolved V gene and leave the rest unexplained. The sample includes a few hundred thousand clones, with approximately 9.9% observed a single time. The ten biggest clones cover around 0.015% of the sample. The sequencing sample was made of naive CD4+ T cells from blood. The sample's cell subset or site label, in plain terms: true naive CD4+ T cells. Receptor source: a woman aged 25 to 39 in good health.

This clone was recorded a few times. J is TRBJ2-5 and V is TRBV18; D is unclear. Per the germline V gene, CDR1 is KGHSH and CDR2 is LQKENI. The CDR3 sequence is 15 residues long. The V end was cut by 0 bases, the J end by 1 base, with 9 bases between. CDR3 loop: CASSPPGSPQETQYF. Here the CDR3 DNA reads TGTGCCAGCTCACCACCGGGCAGTCCCCAAGAGACCCAGTACTTC.

This clone was counted between two and nine times. The rearrangement uses TRBV28 and TRBJ2-5, with TRBD1 identical over 8 bases. The ends lost 4 bases at V and 7 bases at J; junction bases unmatched: 11. The length of the CDR3 is 15 residues. Per the germline V gene, CDR1 is MDHEN and CDR2 is SYDVKM. CDR3 in DNA: TGTGCCAGCAGTTCACATCGGACAGGGAGGAGGACCCAGTACTTC. Translated: CASSSHRTGRRTQYF.

The chain has TRBV28 and TRBJ2-7, with 9 bases identical to TRBD2. Per the germline V gene, CDR1 is MDHEN and CDR2 is SYDVKM. This CDR3 has 15 residues. J was trimmed by 2 bases and V by 5 bases; bases with no gene match: 7. CDR3: CASSISGSRAYEQYF. The CDR3 DNA reads as TGTGCCAGCAGTATTAGCGGGAGTAGGGCCTACGAGCAGTACTTC.

In this sample, this clone turned up a few times. The chain links TRBV30 to TRBJ2-7; 8 bases are shared with TRBD2. CDR1 is GTSNPN, CDR2 SVGIG, per germline (reference sequence). The CDR3 has 13 amino acids. The ends lost 2 bases at V and 2 bases at J; junction bases unmatched: 2. As DNA, the CDR3 is TGTGCCTGGAGTAGCGGGAGCGCCTACGAGCAGTACTTC. Translating it yields CAWSSGSAYEQYF. The variable domain in full, completed from reference TRBV30 and TRBJ2-7, reads SQTIHQWPATLVQPVGSPLSLECTVEGTSNPNLYWYRQAAGRGLQLLFYSVGIGQISSEVPQNLSASRPQDRQFILSSKKLLLSDSGFYLCAWSSGSAYEQYFGPGTRLTVT.

The chain joins TRBV6-1 to TRBJ2-7, with 10 bases that match TRBD2. The CDR3 has 14 amino acids. The trim removed 5 bases at V and 7 bases at J, leaving 8 bases unmatched. Germline CDR1 reads MNHNS; CDR2 reads SASEGT. CDR3 DNA: TGTGCCAGCAGTCTCCTAGCGGGAGTCAAGGAGCAGTACTTC. Residues: CASSLLAGVKEQYF.

The rearrangement links TRBV7-8 to TRBJ2-1, with 9 bases fitting TRBD1. V trimming: 6 bases; J trimming: 0 bases; junction bases outside the gene matches: 12. Germline CDR1 and CDR2: SGHVS and FQNEAQ. The CDR3 sequence is 18 residues long. The CDR3 protein is CASSSRWGQGSSYNEQFF. The DNA of the CDR3 is TGTGCCAGCAGTTCAAGGTGGGGACAGGGAAGCTCCTACAATGAGCAGTTCTTC.

This clone was seen more than once but under ten times. The gene calls are TRBV29-1 and TRBJ2-5, with 7 bases that match TRBD1. V lost 6 bases, J lost 2 bases, and 6 bases stayed unmatched. This CDR3 is 13 amino acids long. The germline V gene has CDR1 SQVTM and CDR2 ANQGSEA. CDR3 coding DNA: TGCAGCGTCGGGACAGCGAGACAAGAGACCCAGTACTTC. It specifies CSVGTARQETQYF. Drawing the rest from reference TRBV29-1 and TRBJ2-5, the complete variable domain is SAVISQKPSRDICQRGTSLTIQCQVDSQVTMMFWYRQQPGQSLTLIATANQGSEATYESGFVIDKFPISRPNLTFSTLTVSNMSPEDSSIYLCSVGTARQETQYFGPGTRLLVL.

The chain has TRBV28 and TRBJ2-7; perhaps TRBD1 as D (6 bases). CDR1 and CDR2 (germline): MDHEN, SYDVKM. The CDR3 spans 12 residues. Trimming removed 4 bases from V and 5 bases from J, with 9 bases in between. The CDR3 nucleotides are TGTGCCAGCAGTTCAGGGGTAAACGAGCAGTACTTC. It codes for CASSSGVNEQYF.

The V and J genes are TRBV28 and TRBJ2-5; D perhaps matches TRBD1 (6 bases). The CDR3 extends over 14 amino acids. The V end was cut by 3 bases, the J end by 3 bases, with 11 bases between. Germline V gene data show CDR1 as MDHEN and CDR2 as SYDVKM. CDR3 protein: CASSLRQGKETQYF. The CDR3 nucleotides are TGTGCCAGCAGTTTGAGGCAGGGGAAAGAGACCCAGTACTTC.

The chain has TRBV27 and TRBJ1-4; 7 nucleotides match TRBD1. The CDR3 contains 15 residues. Germline V gene lookup returns CDR1 MNHEY and CDR2 SMNVEV (reference sequence). The V and J ends lost 6 bases and 4 bases, in that order; junction bases with no gene match: 8. This chain's CDR3 is CASRQPGQINEKLFF. CDR3 DNA sequence: TGTGCCAGCAGGCAACCGGGACAGATTAATGAAAAACTGTTTTTT.

This clone showed up just a few times. The rearrangement uses TRBV5-1 and TRBJ2-7; weak D call: TRBD2 (5 bases). Trimming stripped 0 bases from V and 2 bases from J, with 9 bases between. The CDR3 length is 14 residues. CDR1 is SGHRS, CDR2 YFSETQ, per germline. CDR3 sequence reads: CASSLETGTYEQYF. In DNA, the CDR3 is TGCGCCAGCAGCTTGGAAACGGGAACCTACGAGCAGTACTTC.

This clone came up a few times. The V gene is TRBV19, the J gene TRBJ1-5, with TRBD1 identical over 7 bases. Unmatched junction bases numbered 15, after V lost 5 bases and J lost 5 bases. In germline, CDR1 is LNHDA, CDR2 SQIVND (reference sequence). The CDR3 extends over 17 amino acids. In DNA, the CDR3 is TGTGCCAGTAGTTTAGCAGAGGACAGGAGCTTCGATCAGCCCCAGCATTTT. Translating it yields CASSLAEDRSFDQPQHF.

V usage is TRBV4-1 and J usage is TRBJ1-2; no definite D call. Germline V gives CDR1 MGHRA, CDR2 YSYEKL. The V and J ends lost 2 bases and 3 bases respectively, with 4 bases between them. This CDR3 spans 12 amino acids. This CDR3 reads CASSQSDYGYTF. CDR3 bases: TGCGCCAGCAGCCAATCGGACTATGGCTACACCTTC.

This clone was counted between two and nine times. This chain connects TRBV7-2 to TRBJ2-7; TRBD2 aligns across 7 bases. The CDR3 runs to 15 residues. With V trimmed by 6 bases and J by 5 bases, 13 bases remained unmatched. CDR1 and CDR2 from the germline V gene are SGHTA and FQGNSA. The CDR3 loop is CASSQSSVAGHEQYF. CDR3 coding DNA: TGTGCCAGCAGTCAATCAAGCGTAGCGGGCCACGAGCAGTACTTC. The full variable domain, in which reference TRBV7-2 and TRBJ2-7 provide the parts outside the CDR3, is GAGVSQSPSNKVTEKGKDVELRCDPISGHTALYWYRQSLGQGLEFLIYFQGNSAPDKSGLPSDRFSAERTGGSVSTLTIQRTQQEDSAVYLCASSQSSVAGHEQYFGPGTRLTVT.

V and J are TRBV28 and TRBJ2-1, with D unclear. CDR1 MDHEN and CDR2 SYDVKM come from the germline V gene. This CDR3 contains 16 residues. V was cut by 5 bases and J by 2 bases, with 16 bases left in between. The CDR3 nucleotides are TGTGCCAGCAGTGACGCAGCCGGAGCCCCCTACAATGAGCAGTTCTTC. This gives the protein CASSDAAGAPYNEQFF.

This clone occurred a few times. V gene TRBV4-2 combines with J gene TRBJ1-4, with D uncertain. The CDR3 has 16 residues. Trimming left V 1 base short and J 8 bases short, with 17 bases between. CDR1 is LGHNA, CDR2 YNFKEQ, per germline. CDR3 sequence (DNA): TGTGCCAGCAGCCAAGCCGTAAGGCCCAGGAGGGAAAAACTGTTTTTT. Amino acid sequence: CASSQAVRPRREKLFF.

The genes are TRBV2 and TRBJ2-3; D is possibly TRBD2 (5 bases). V was trimmed by 7 bases and J by 1 base, leaving 6 bases between them. The CDR3 totals 12 residues. The V gene's germline CDR1 is SNHLY and CDR2 FYNNEI. CDR3 DNA: TGTGCCAGCAAAGCGGGCACAGATACGCAGTATTTT. This gives the protein CASKAGTDTQYF.

The sample holds a few counts of this clone. The V call is TRBV7-8, the J call TRBJ2-1, with TRBD2 matching 14 bases. V dropped 5 bases and J dropped 7; count of bases not matched to a gene: 13. Germline V gives CDR1 SGHVS, CDR2 FQNEAQ. The CDR3 runs to 18 residues. CDR3: CASSGTSGSYLPGNEQFF. In DNA, the CDR3 is TGTGCCAGCAGCGGGACTAGCGGGAGTTATTTACCAGGAAATGAGCAGTTCTTC.

V is TRBV7-6 and J is TRBJ2-3; 7 bases agree with TRBD1. V shed 5 bases, J shed 10 bases, and the junction held 6 bases outside the gene matches. Germline V lookup: CDR1 SGHVS, CDR2 FNYEAQ. This CDR3 is 12 amino acids long. Here the CDR3 reads CASSTTTGPQYF. CDR3 in DNA: TGTGCCAGCAGCACGACGACAGGGCCGCAGTATTTT.

This chain connects TRBV7-2 to TRBJ2-1; 8 bases align to TRBD2. Germline V lookup: CDR1 SGHTA, CDR2 FQGNSA. The CDR3 length is 15 residues. Trimming removed 1 base from V and 5 bases from J; junction bases left unmatched: 4. The CDR3 DNA is TGTGCCAGCAGCTTAGGGTCCGGGGGGGACAATGAGCAGTTCTTC. This gives the protein CASSLGSGGDNEQFF.

The rearrangement links TRBV7-8 to TRBJ1-4; 8 bases are shared with TRBD1. This CDR3 region has 16 residues. Germline V gene data show CDR1 as SGHVS and CDR2 as FQNEAQ. The trim removed 5 bases at V and 3 bases at J, leaving 8 bases unmatched. CDR3 coding DNA: TGTGCCAGCAGCGCCCGACAGGGGAGGGCTAATGAAAAACTGTTTTTT. Its protein product is CASSARQGRANEKLFF.